The 17 T cell receptor beta chains reported below all come from one sample, sequenced in a study of CD8+CD57+ T cells in acquired aplastic anemia. Patients sequenced had flow cytometry evidence of CD8+CD57+ cell expansion. Both TCR beta VDJ combination and CDR3 sequence profiling were carried out. Genomic DNA was the template for this profiling. MiXCR, run by TCRdb on the reads, gives a single entry per CDR3 protein. The table lists under 250,000 distinct CDR3 sequences, approximately 65% of them singletons. The sequencing sample was made of sorted CD4+, CD8+, or CD8+CD57+ T cells (not recorded which) from PBMCs. The receptors were gathered from a human donor with aplastic anemia.

The V call is TRBV2, the J call TRBJ1-3; TRBD1 matches 9 bases. This CDR3 region has 14 residues. V was clipped by 9 bases and J by 7 bases; unmatched bases: 10. Germline CDR1 and CDR2: SNHLY and FYNNEI. CDR3 amino acids: CASNRGPSTNTIYF. Here the CDR3 DNA reads TGTGCCAGTAACAGGGGGCCCTCGACTAACACCATATATTTT. Drawing the rest from reference TRBV2 and TRBJ1-3, the complete variable domain is EPEVTQTPSHQVTQMGQEVILRCVPISNHLYFYWYRQILGQKVEFLVSFYNNEISEKSEIFDDQFSVERPDGSNFTLKIRSTKLEDSAMYFCASNRGPSTNTIYFGEGSWLTVV.

A note on this clonotype: The germline gene is not matched at one end of the junction; a read error may be the cause. The rearrangement uses TRBV7-6 and TRBJ1-2; weak D call: TRBD1 (6 bases). Germline V gene sequence: CDR1 SGHVS, CDR2 FNYEAQ. The CDR3 consists of 16 residues. CDR3 protein: CASSSPPQGTNYGYTF. CDR3 nucleotides: TGCGCCAGCAGCTCTCCCCCCCAGGGGACTAACTATGGCTACACCTTC.

This chain uses TRBV7-8 with TRBJ2-7, with TRBD1 identical over 8 bases. The J segment lost 4 bases and the V segment lost 8 bases, leaving 16 bases of the junction unmatched. This CDR3 is 16 amino acids long. Germline V gene data show CDR1 as SGHVS and CDR2 as FQNEAQ. This CDR3 is CASANIPDRGGYEQYF. In nucleotides, the CDR3 is TGTGCCAGCGCCAACATCCCAGACAGGGGTGGGTACGAGCAGTACTTC. Using reference TRBV7-8 and TRBJ2-7 for the parts outside the CDR3, the full variable domain is GAGVSQSPRYKVAKRGQDVALRCDPISGHVSLFWYQQALGQGPEFLTYFQNEAQLDKSGLPSDRFFAERPEGSVSTLKIQRTQQEDSAVYLCASANIPDRGGYEQYFGPGTRLTVT.

The J gene is TRBJ2-6, the V gene TRBV5-1; D unresolved. V lost 3 bases, J lost 2 bases, and 12 bases lay in between. The germline V gene encodes CDR1 SGHRS and CDR2 YFSETQ. The CDR3 length is 16 residues. The CDR3 DNA sequence: TGCGCCAGCAGCTCCGACCCCGCTCCTGGGGCCAACGTCCTGACTTTC. As protein: CASSSDPAPGANVLTF.

The CDR3 sequence: CASISDFNYGYTF. CDR3 coding DNA: TGTGCCAGCATATCAGACTTTAACTATGGCTACACCTTC. This rearrangement joins TRBV2 to TRBJ1-2; D uncertain. The CDR3 totals 13 residues. The V gene's germline CDR1 is SNHLY and CDR2 FYNNEI. V was pared by 7 bases and J by 1 base, with 10 bases between.

The chain combines TRBV10-3 with TRBJ2-5; possibly TRBD2 for D (6 bases). The CDR3 covers 14 residues. Trimming removed 10 bases from V and 5 bases from J, with 20 bases in between. CDR1 is ENHRY, CDR2 SYGVKD, per germline. As DNA, the CDR3 is TGTGCCACCCTCCCCGGGGGTTCCGGGGAGACCCAGTACTTC. This translates into CATLPGGSGETQYF.

Comment on this clonotype: The junction does not match germline at one end; this may be a read error. The V call is TRBV5-6, the J call TRBJ2-7; D ambiguous. Looked up from germline, CDR1 is SGHDT and CDR2 is YYEEEE. This CDR3 contains 12 residues. CDR3 protein: CASSFDQSERYF. In DNA, the CDR3 is TGTGCCAGCAGCTTTGATCAGTCCGAGCGGTACTTC.

This sequence joins TRBV15 and TRBJ1-1; a possible D gene is TRBD1 (5 bases). The CDR3 runs 15 residues. V shed 0 bases and J shed 1 base, with 9 bases lying between them. Germline loops: CDR1 LNHNV, CDR2 YYDKDF (reference sequence). CDR3 DNA sequence: TGTGCCACCAGCAGAGAGGAGGACAAGAACACTGAAGCTTTCTTT. Residues: CATSREEDKNTEAFF.

This CDR3 reads CASSTAQGPNSPLHF. CDR3 nucleotide sequence: TGTGCCAGCAGTACCGCCCAGGGACCGAATTCACCCCTCCACTTT. The gene calls are TRBV12-3 or TRBV12-4 and TRBJ1-6; tentative D call: TRBD1 (5 bases). V was cut by 5 bases and J by 7 bases, with 15 bases left in between. The CDR3 length is 15 residues.

The chain recombines TRBV19 with TRBJ1-6; unclear D gene. The CDR3 length is 16 residues. The V end lost 3 bases, the J end lost 6 bases, and 15 bases lay between the germline ends. CDR1 and CDR2 (germline): LNHDA, SQIVND (reference sequence). Here the CDR3 DNA reads TGTGCCAGTAGTATGGACCGGTCCCGAATTAATTCACCCCTCCACTTT. Its translation: CASSMDRSRINSPLHF.

This chain connects TRBV20-1 to TRBJ2-5; no reliable D call. Germline V lookup: CDR1 DFQATT, CDR2 SNEGSKA (reference sequence). The V end was cut by 3 bases, the J end by 5 bases, with 7 bases between. The CDR3 length is 11 residues. The chain's CDR3 is CSASPGETQYF. The CDR3 DNA reads as TGCAGTGCTAGTCCTGGGGAGACCCAGTACTTC.

The chain couples TRBV20-1 to TRBJ2-7; TRBD2 aligns across 11 bases. The length of the CDR3 is 13 residues. Unmatched junction bases numbered 1, after V lost 3 bases and J lost 3 bases. Germline V gene sequence: CDR1 DFQATT, CDR2 SNEGSKA (reference sequence). The CDR3 bases are TGCAGTGCTAGGGGGACTAGCGGCTACGAGCAGTACTTC. It codes for CSARGTSGYEQYF.

A few counts support this clonotype. The V gene is TRBV25-1, the J gene TRBJ2-7; tentative D call: TRBD1 (6 bases). This CDR3 contains 14 residues. Germline assignment: CDR1 MGHDK and CDR2 SYGVNS. Trimming removed 5 bases at V and 5 bases at J, with 16 bases between. CDR3 loop: CASSTSRQADEQYF. In nucleotides, the CDR3 is TGTGCCAGCAGTACCTCTAGACAGGCCGACGAGCAGTACTTC.

This clonotype was counted a single time. This chain joins TRBV10-3 and TRBJ1-4; the D gene is possibly TRBD1 (6 bases). V was clipped by 10 bases and J by 0 bases, with 12 bases between them. Looked up from germline, CDR1 is ENHRY and CDR2 is SYGVKD. The CDR3 consists of 14 residues. The CDR3 spells CATLDSTTNEKLFF. CDR3 DNA sequence: TGTGCCACCCTGGACAGTACAACTAATGAAAAACTGTTTTTT.

The CDR3 loop reads CASSLRYGYTF. The CDR3 DNA is TGTGCCAGCAGCCTTCGGTATGGCTACACCTTC. This chain uses TRBV5-6 with TRBJ1-2; D unclear. The CDR3 covers 11 residues. Germline CDR1 is SGHDT and CDR2 is YYEEEE. Trimming left V 4 bases short and J 5 bases short, with 6 bases between.

CDR3 in amino acids: CASSPPTGPSSGNTIYF. In nucleotides, the CDR3 is TGTGCCAGCAGCCCCCCAACGGGCCCCAGCTCTGGAAACACCATATATTTT. V and J are TRBV7-2 and TRBJ1-3; D uncertain. The germline V and J ends were trimmed by 5 bases and 0 bases, with 17 bases remaining between them. The length of the CDR3 is 17 residues. Germline V CDR1 and CDR2: SGHTA, FQGNSA.

This clonotype was seen a handful of times. The chain employs TRBV24-1 and TRBJ2-2; no reliable D call. This CDR3 contains 12 residues. In germline, CDR1 is KGHDR, CDR2 SFDVKD. Trimming left V 7 bases short and J 1 base short, with 3 bases between. CDR3 loop: CATRGNTGELFF. The DNA for the CDR3 is TGTGCCACCAGAGGGAACACCGGGGAGCTGTTTTTT.